Below are 18 T cell receptor beta chains sequenced from a single sample in a study of T-cell memory formation after mild COVID-19. TCRdb re-called the 5' RACE reads with MiXCR, one entry per CDR3 protein. The data hold under 450,000 distinct CDR3 sequences, with 20% to 25% observed a single time. Specimen: PBMCs or a T cell subset sorted from them (not recorded which). Receptors originate from a man between 18 and 29 years old who had mild COVID-19 (a few samples of this study predate the infection). Cell type and time point are not known.

This clonotype has only a few counts. The chain recombines TRBV2 with TRBJ1-1; 8 bases map to TRBD1. V lost 4 bases, J lost 2 bases, and 15 bases stayed unmatched. CDR3 length equals 18 residues. In germline, CDR1 is SNHLY, CDR2 FYNNEI. The CDR3 sequence is CASSGGTGAYPGNTEAFF. For the CDR3, the DNA is TGTGCCAGCAGTGGCGGGACAGGCGCCTACCCCGGAAACACTGAAGCTTTCTTT.

The chain is built from TRBV29-1 and TRBJ2-5; tentative D call: TRBD2 (6 bases). Germline values: CDR1 SQVTM, CDR2 ANQGSEA. V lost 6 bases, J lost 2 bases, and 10 bases lay in between. This CDR3 has 12 amino acids. The CDR3 nucleotides are TGCAGCGTCTCTCGGGGGCAAGAGACCCAGTACTTC. Translation gives CSVSRGQETQYF.

The V gene is TRBV6-5, the J gene TRBJ1-2; TRBD1 matches at 8 bases. The germline V gene has CDR1 MNHEY and CDR2 SVGAGI. The CDR3 spans 15 residues. Trimming removed 6 bases from V and 4 bases from J; junction bases left unmatched: 10. CDR3 nucleotides: TGTGCCAGCAGCACGGTCCCAGGGGGCTTCTATGGCTACACCTTC. This codes for CASSTVPGGFYGYTF.

This sequence joins TRBV20-1 and TRBJ2-3, with 12 positions matching TRBD2. V gave up 0 bases and J gave up 2 bases; unmatched junction bases: 12. Germline lookup yields CDR1 DFQATT and CDR2 SNEGSKA (reference sequence). The CDR3 contains 19 residues. CDR3 in DNA: TGCAGTGCTAGAGATGGCGGCGGACTAGCGGGGAAAATCACAGATACGCAGTATTTT. This codes for CSARDGGGLAGKITDTQYF.

This clonotype has only a few counts. The genes are TRBV11-2 and TRBJ2-3; TRBD2 matches at 10 bases. From germline, CDR1 is SGHAT and CDR2 FQNNGV. The length of the CDR3 is 13 residues. The ends lost 5 bases at V and 9 bases at J; junction bases unmatched: 5. As DNA, the CDR3 is TGTGCCAGCAGCGAGCGGGGGGGCCACACGCAGTATTTT. Residues: CASSERGGHTQYF. The complete variable domain, with remaining parts taken from reference TRBV11-2 and TRBJ2-3, reads EAGVAQSPRYKIIEKRQSVAFWCNPISGHATLYWYQQILGQGPKLLIQFQNNGVVDDSQLPKDRFSAERLKGVDSTLKIQPAKLEDSAVYLCASSERGGHTQYFGPGTRLTVL.

The chain carries TRBV24-1 and TRBJ1-2; TRBD1 agrees at 7 bases. Germline V gives CDR1 KGHDR, CDR2 SFDVKD. CDR3 length equals 15 residues. J was trimmed by 8 bases and V by 4 bases; bases with no gene match: 12. For the CDR3, the DNA is TGTGCCACCAGTGACCTTCGACAGGGCTTGTGGGGCTACACCTTC. Its protein is CATSDLRQGLWGYTF.

This clonotype has only a few counts. The gene calls are TRBV6-6 and TRBJ2-7; 8 bases are shared with TRBD2. The CDR3 runs to 13 residues. Germline-derived CDR1 and CDR2 are MNHNY and SVGAGI (reference sequence). The J segment lost 6 bases and the V segment lost 6 bases, leaving 7 bases of the junction unmatched. The CDR3 DNA reads TGTGCCAGCAGCCGGACTAGCTCCGCCGAGCAGTACTTC. Its translation: CASSRTSSAEQYF.

The rearrangement links TRBV4-1 to TRBJ1-1; D gene unclear. CDR1 and CDR2 from the germline V gene are MGHRA and YSYEKL. The CDR3 is 15 residues long. V was clipped by 0 bases and J by 3 bases, with 11 bases between them. CDR3 bases: TGCGCCAGCAGCCAAGATTCGCATGTAGACACTGAAGCTTTCTTT. Amino acid sequence: CASSQDSHVDTEAFF.

The chain recombines TRBV12-3 or TRBV12-4 with TRBJ1-1; no clear D gene. V was cut by 6 bases and J by 2 bases, with 10 bases left in between. The CDR3 consists of 13 residues. The CDR3 protein is CASRPRSNTEAFF. CDR3 DNA sequence: TGTGCCAGCAGGCCCAGGAGTAACACTGAAGCTTTCTTT.

This clonotype was detected a few times. CDR3 DNA sequence: TGTGCCAGCAGCCGGAGCGGGGGATCCCACGAGACCCAGTACTTC. Translated: CASSRSGGSHETQYF. The V and J genes are TRBV9 and TRBJ2-5; 8 bases align to TRBD2. Unmatched junction bases numbered 10, after V lost 4 bases and J lost 5 bases. This CDR3 contains 15 residues. CDR1 and CDR2 (germline): SGDLS, YYNGEE.

This clonotype showed up just a few times. The chain uses TRBV5-1 and TRBJ1-6; possible D gene TRBD1, 5 bases. The germline V gene has CDR1 SGHRS and CDR2 YFSETQ. Trimming pared 0 bases from V and 6 bases from J, leaving 7 bases between. CDR3 length equals 14 residues. The CDR3 DNA reads TGCGCCAGCAGCTTGGGGGACGGTAATTCACCCCTCCACTTT. It translates to CASSLGDGNSPLHF.

This clonotype has only a few counts. The chain employs TRBV7-2 and TRBJ2-7; D possibly corresponds to TRBD2 (5 bases). Between the trimmed V and J ends, which lost 0 bases and 2 bases, there was a span of 8 bases. CDR3 length equals 14 residues. Germline loops: CDR1 SGHTA, CDR2 FQGNSA. This CDR3 is CASSLAGNPYEQYV. The CDR3 region has the DNA TGTGCCAGCAGCTTAGCCGGGAACCCCTACGAGCAGTACGTC.

This clonotype has just a few counts. The chain is built from TRBV12-3 or TRBV12-4 and TRBJ2-7; D tentatively fits TRBD1 or TRBD2 (5 bases each). Trimming took 10 bases from V and 0 from J, leaving 19 bases between them. This CDR3 spans 15 amino acids. CDR3 bases: TGTGCCATTTCCGCCCGGGACGGAGCCTCCTACGAGCAGTACGTC. Encoded protein: CAISARDGASYEQYV.

The chain combines TRBV5-6 with TRBJ2-7; D perhaps matches TRBD2 (7 bases). Germline values: CDR1 SGHDT, CDR2 YYEEEE. Trimming took 4 bases from V and 4 from J, leaving 18 bases between them. The CDR3 is 15 residues long. CDR3 loop: CASSPSTGGRYEQYF. The CDR3 DNA reads TGTGCCAGCAGCCCCTCCACGGGGGGCCGATACGAGCAGTACTTC.

This clonotype was counted between two and nine times. The chain uses TRBV12-3 or TRBV12-4 and TRBJ1-5, with a tentative D call TRBD1 (6 bases). Between the trimmed V and J ends, which lost 2 bases and 4 bases, there was a span of 9 bases. This CDR3 is built from 14 residues. The CDR3 DNA is TGTGCCAGCAGTTTAATGGGGGCGAATCAGCCCCAGCATTTT. Its translation is CASSLMGANQPQHF.

The CDR3 protein is CASIRDTTDTQYF. CDR3 nucleotide sequence: TGTGCCAGCATTCGGGATACCACAGATACGCAGTATTTT. This chain connects TRBV2 to TRBJ2-3, with D perhaps TRBD2 (5 bases). The CDR3 has 13 residues. Between the trimmed V and J ends, which lost 7 bases and 2 bases, there was a span of 10 bases. Germline CDR1 SNHLY, CDR2 FYNNEI.

This clonotype was observed a few times. V gene TRBV14 combines with J gene TRBJ1-1, with a weak D call TRBD1 (5 bases). V was clipped by 5 bases and J by 0 bases, with 19 bases between them. CDR1 is SGHDN, CDR2 FVKESK, per germline. CDR3 size: 17 residues. The CDR3 is CASSAPGTAYMNTEAFF. The CDR3 coding sequence is TGTGCCAGCAGCGCTCCCGGGACGGCATACATGAACACTGAAGCTTTCTTT. The full variable domain, its missing parts supplied by reference TRBV14 and TRBJ1-1, is EAGVTQFPSHSVIEKGQTVTLRCDPISGHDNLYWYRRVMGKEIKFLLHFVKESKQDESGMPNNRFLAERTGGTYSTLKVQPAELEDSGVYFCASSAPGTAYMNTEAFFGQGTRLTVV.

This clonotype was detected ten times or more. This chain links TRBV20-1 with TRBJ2-3, with no clear D. With 0 bases removed from V and 1 base from J, the gap between germline ends came to 17 bases. Germline V gene sequence: CDR1 DFQATT, CDR2 SNEGSKA (reference sequence). This CDR3 is 17 amino acids long. The CDR3 nucleotides are TGCAGTGCTAGAGACCCGGCGAGAGGCCCCGGCACAGATACGCAGTATTTT. Translated, it gives CSARDPARGPGTDTQYF.